One and the same sample provided the 25 T cell receptor beta chains below, sequenced in a study of cytomegalovirus exposure and HLA in healthy donors. The PCR ran on 60 Vbeta and 13 Jbeta primers. TCRdb's table, derived via immunoSEQ multiplex PCR, lists solely in-frame clones and lacks some. The data show about 140,000 clones, around 80% seen once. The specimen was PBMCs. The receptors stem from a man aged 18 to 30 in good health and CMV-seropositive.

This clone has just one count. V gene TRBV5-1 combines with J gene TRBJ1-5, with D perhaps TRBD1 (5 bases). Germline CDR1 SGHRS, CDR2 YFSETQ. The CDR3 loop spans 15 amino acids. Trimming left V 3 bases short and J 5 bases short, with 15 bases between. The CDR3 region is CASSSGQGIDQPQHF. CDR3 DNA: TGCGCCAGCAGCTCAGGGCAGGGTATAGATCAGCCCCAGCATTTT.

The chain has TRBV7-9 and TRBJ2-3; D might be TRBD2 (5 bases). The CDR3 runs 16 residues. V was shortened by 4 bases and J by 0 bases, with 14 bases between the two germline ends. Per the germline V gene, CDR1 is SEHNR and CDR2 is FQNEAQ (reference sequence). CDR3 sequence (DNA): TGTGCCAGCAGCTCCCTCGGGAAGGGAAGCACAGATACGCAGTATTTT. Translation gives CASSSLGKGSTDTQYF.

The CDR3 region is CASSGTSGNSTDTQYF. CDR3 in DNA: TGCGCCAGCAGCGGGACTAGCGGCAATAGCACAGATACGCAGTATTTT. The chain has TRBV5-1 and TRBJ2-3; 11 bases map to TRBD2. Germline assignment: CDR1 SGHRS and CDR2 YFSETQ. Trimming removed 4 bases from V and 0 bases from J; junction bases left unmatched: 4. This CDR3 contains 16 residues.

The chain has TRBV5-1 and TRBJ1-2; TRBD1 agrees at 10 bases. Germline V gene sequence: CDR1 SGHRS, CDR2 YFSETQ. The trim removed 4 bases at V and 4 bases at J, leaving 10 bases unmatched. This CDR3 comprises 16 residues. The CDR3: CASSVTLTGGVYGYTF. The CDR3 DNA reads TGCGCCAGCAGCGTGACATTGACAGGGGGCGTCTATGGCTACACCTTC.

CDR3 coding DNA: TGCGCCAGCAGCTCGGGTTCGGTGGCGAACTACGAGCAGTACTTC. Protein: CASSSGSVANYEQYF. The chain uses TRBV5-1 and TRBJ2-7; D uncertain. With 3 bases removed from V and 3 bases from J, the gap between germline ends came to 16 bases. The CDR3 loop spans 15 amino acids. Germline V gene lookup returns CDR1 SGHRS and CDR2 YFSETQ.

This chain joins TRBV5-5 and TRBJ1-2, with 9 bases identical to TRBD1. This CDR3 is built from 14 residues. J lost 5 bases, V lost 6 bases, and 8 bases had no gene match. Germline CDR1 reads SGHKS; CDR2 reads YYEKEE (reference sequence). The DNA of the CDR3 is TGTGCCAGCACCTGGATCGGGACAGGGTATGGCTACACCTTC. This encodes CASTWIGTGYGYTF.

This clone was found a few times. The rearrangement uses TRBV7-8 and TRBJ1-1, with D perhaps TRBD1 (5 bases). Trimming cost V 5 bases and J 0 bases, with 16 bases left between them. The CDR3 spans 16 residues. CDR1 and CDR2 from the germline V gene are SGHVS and FQNEAQ. This CDR3 is CASSPGGGIMNTEAFF. The DNA of the CDR3 is TGTGCCAGCAGCCCTGGTGGGGGGATCATGAACACTGAAGCTTTCTTT.

The chain uses TRBV9 and TRBJ2-7, with 10 bases matching TRBD2. This CDR3 has 15 amino acids. V gave up 4 bases and J gave up 6 bases; unmatched junction bases: 10. Germline lookup yields CDR1 SGDLS and CDR2 YYNGEE. CDR3 bases: TGTGCCAGCAGCACCTCCATGGGACTAGCGATCGAGCAGTACTTC. As protein: CASSTSMGLAIEQYF.

The chain carries TRBV27 and TRBJ2-7, with TRBD1 identical over 10 bases. Trimming removed 6 bases from V and 5 bases from J; junction bases left unmatched: 7. The CDR3 is made up of 14 amino acids. Germline V gene data show CDR1 as MNHEY and CDR2 as SMNVEV (reference sequence). CDR3 region: CASSRDRGMNEQYF. CDR3 nucleotides: TGTGCCAGCAGCCGGGACAGGGGAATGAACGAGCAGTACTTC.

The genes are TRBV6-1 and TRBJ2-1, with TRBD1 matching over 7 bases. The CDR3 spans 15 residues. The J segment lost 6 bases and the V segment lost 4 bases, leaving 9 bases of the junction unmatched. In germline, CDR1 is MNHNS, CDR2 SASEGT. The CDR3 sequence: CASSVWDRGANEQFF. The CDR3 DNA follows: TGTGCCAGCAGTGTTTGGGACAGAGGGGCCAATGAGCAGTTCTTC.

The chain employs TRBV11-3 and TRBJ2-6; TRBD1 is a possible D gene (6 bases). With 2 bases removed from V and 2 bases from J, the gap between germline ends came to 10 bases. The V gene's germline CDR1 is SGHNT and CDR2 YENEEA. The CDR3 is 16 residues long. The CDR3 DNA is TGTGCCAGCAGCTTAACATGGGGGCCTGGGGCCAACGTCCTGACTTTC. Amino acids: CASSLTWGPGANVLTF.

The chain uses TRBV7-2 and TRBJ2-7; D is uncertain. The CDR3 sequence is 13 residues long. The germline V gene encodes CDR1 SGHTA and CDR2 FQGNSA. With 6 bases removed from V and 2 bases from J, the gap between germline ends came to 11 bases. CDR3 region: CASSYLFAYEQYF. The CDR3 DNA sequence: TGTGCCAGCAGTTACTTATTTGCCTACGAGCAGTACTTC.

V and J are TRBV7-9 and TRBJ2-1, with D maybe TRBD1 (6 bases). Germline CDR1 SEHNR, CDR2 FQNEAQ (reference sequence). CDR3 length equals 18 residues. V dropped 4 bases and J dropped 0 bases, with 19 bases sitting between them. The DNA for the CDR3 is TGTGCCAGCAGCTCATCCGAGGGACAAGAAAGCTCCTACAATGAGCAGTTCTTC. Residues: CASSSSEGQESSYNEQFF.

The gene calls are TRBV5-4 and TRBJ1-1; 8 bases agree with TRBD1. This CDR3 contains 14 residues. The junction had 5 bases not matched to a gene; V was cut back by 6 bases and J by 1 base. Germline CDR1 SGHNT, CDR2 YYREEE (reference sequence). The CDR3 reads CASNKGQANTEAFF. As DNA, the CDR3 is TGTGCCAGCAACAAGGGACAGGCGAACACTGAAGCTTTCTTT.

The chain recombines TRBV7-9 with TRBJ2-3; 7 bases are a match to TRBD1. The CDR3 has 14 amino acids. V shed 4 bases, J shed 6 bases, and the junction held 7 bases outside the gene matches. The germline CDR1 and CDR2 sequences are SEHNR and FQNEAQ (reference sequence). In nucleotides, the CDR3 is TGTGCCAGCAGCTCTGGGCAGGGGGTTGATACGCAGTATTTT. It codes for CASSSGQGVDTQYF.

The chain links TRBV4-1 to TRBJ2-7; no reliable D call. CDR1 and CDR2 from the germline V gene are MGHRA and YSYEKL. The CDR3 covers 16 residues. V lost 0 bases and J 5 bases, leaving 17 bases between the germline ends. CDR3 sequence (DNA): TGCGCCAGCAGCCAAGATCGAACGGGTTCAGTCCACGAGCAGTACTTC. Its protein product is CASSQDRTGSVHEQYF.

The chain carries TRBV7-6 and TRBJ1-4, with 10 bases matching TRBD1. In germline, CDR1 is SGHVS, CDR2 FNYEAQ. V gave up 1 base and J gave up 8 bases; unmatched junction bases: 4. This CDR3 contains 15 residues. CDR3 in DNA: TGTGCCAGCAGCTTAGTTGGGACAGGGGCAGAAAAACTGTTTTTT. This translates into CASSLVGTGAEKLFF.

A single count supports this clone. One end of the junction does not line up with germline, which may come from a read error. This chain joins TRBV19 and TRBJ1-1; D call uncertain. Germline CDR1 LNHDA, CDR2 SQIVND (reference sequence). This CDR3 is built from 14 residues. As DNA, the CDR3 is TGTGCCAGTAGTATTGGCAGCGTGAACACTGGAGCTTTCTTT. Translating it yields CASSIGSVNTGAFF. The complete variable domain, with remaining parts taken from reference TRBV19 and TRBJ1-1, reads DGGITQSPKYLFRKEGQNVTLSCEQNLNHDAMYWYRQDPGQGLRLIYYSQIVNDFQKGDIAEGYSVSREKKESFPLTVTSAQKNPTAFYLCASSIGSVNTGAFFGQGTRLTVV.

V and J are TRBV28 and TRBJ2-1; TRBD2 aligns across 8 bases. The germline V gene has CDR1 MDHEN and CDR2 SYDVKM. This CDR3 contains 15 residues. The trim removed 1 base at V and 10 bases at J, leaving 9 bases unmatched. CDR3 sequence reads: CASSLFTGRAREQFF. The CDR3 DNA follows: TGTGCCAGCAGTTTATTTACCGGGAGGGCCCGGGAGCAGTTCTTC.

The chain has TRBV30 and TRBJ2-2; 10 nucleotides line up with TRBD2. V was clipped by 5 bases and J by 2 bases; unmatched bases: 11. Germline assignment: CDR1 GTSNPN and CDR2 SVGIG (reference sequence). The CDR3 length is 17 residues. The CDR3 here is CAWVGLAEFFNTGELFF. CDR3 nucleotide sequence: TGTGCCTGGGTAGGACTAGCGGAGTTTTTTAACACCGGGGAGCTGTTTTTT.

J is TRBJ1-4 and V is TRBV29-1, with 8 bases fitting TRBD1. After removal of 4 bases from V and 8 bases from J, the junction contained 15 bases not matched to a gene. The CDR3 extends over 16 amino acids. Germline values: CDR1 SQVTM, CDR2 ANQGSEA. The CDR3 sequence is CSVGANRGRIQEKLFF. The CDR3 DNA is TGCAGCGTTGGAGCCAACAGGGGGAGGATTCAAGAAAAACTGTTTTTT.

V gene TRBV30 combines with J gene TRBJ1-2; 10 bases are a match to TRBD1. The CDR3 is made up of 14 amino acids. J lost 3 bases, V lost 2 bases, and 3 bases had no gene match. The V gene's germline CDR1 is GTSNPN and CDR2 SVGIG (reference sequence). The CDR3 protein is CAWSTTGGDYGYTF. In nucleotides, the CDR3 is TGTGCCTGGAGTACGACAGGGGGCGACTATGGCTACACCTTC.

The chain uses TRBV12-2 and TRBJ1-5; the table's D call, TRBD1, was not checked against the DNA. TRBV12-2 corresponds to a pseudogene. The CDR3 totals 19 residues. CDR3 in DNA: TGTGCAAGTCGGTCCGATCAGGGACAGATCCTTGATAGCAATCAGCCCCAGCATTTT. Amino acids: CASRSDQGQILDSNQPQHF.

The chain carries TRBV28 and TRBJ2-7; 10 bases are shared with TRBD2. V dropped 6 bases and J dropped 5; count of bases not matched to a gene: 7. The CDR3 contains 14 residues. Germline V gene sequence: CDR1 MDHEN, CDR2 SYDVKM. The CDR3 reads CASRLAGVGHEQYF. The CDR3 nucleotides are TGTGCCAGCAGGCTAGCGGGAGTGGGTCACGAGCAGTACTTC.

The chain is built from TRBV5-6 and TRBJ1-3, with D perhaps matching TRBD1 (6 bases). CDR1 is SGHDT and CDR2 is YYEEEE in the germline V gene. The CDR3 extends over 15 amino acids. V lost 2 bases, J lost 3 bases, and 12 bases lay in between. The CDR3: CASSFVGRGGNTIYF. In nucleotides, the CDR3 is TGTGCCAGCAGCTTTGTCGGCAGGGGTGGAAACACCATATATTTT.